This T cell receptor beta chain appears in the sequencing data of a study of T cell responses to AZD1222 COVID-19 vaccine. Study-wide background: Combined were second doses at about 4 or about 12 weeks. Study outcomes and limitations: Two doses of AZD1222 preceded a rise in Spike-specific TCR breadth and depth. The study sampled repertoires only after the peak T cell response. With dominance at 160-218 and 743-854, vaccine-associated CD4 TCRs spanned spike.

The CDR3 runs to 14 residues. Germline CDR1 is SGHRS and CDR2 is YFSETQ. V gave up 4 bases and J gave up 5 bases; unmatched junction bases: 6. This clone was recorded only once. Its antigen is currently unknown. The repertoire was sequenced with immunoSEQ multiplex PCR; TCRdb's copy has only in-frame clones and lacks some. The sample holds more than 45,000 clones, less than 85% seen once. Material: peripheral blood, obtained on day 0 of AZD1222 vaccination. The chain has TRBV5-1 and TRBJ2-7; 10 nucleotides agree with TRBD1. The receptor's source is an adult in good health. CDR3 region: CASSGGTGDDEQYF. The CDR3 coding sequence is TGCGCCAGCAGCGGGGGGACAGGGGACGACGAGCAGTACTTC.